One sample yielded the 18 T cell receptor beta chains listed below, sequenced in a study of shared clonotypes between healthy human individuals. Sequencing used immunoSEQ multiplex PCR; TCRdb keeps in-frame clones, though not all of them. The sample gives 600,000 to 700,000 clones, around 73% of which show up once; around 1.8% is in the top ten. What was sequenced was memory CD4+ T cells sorted from blood. Subset in this sample: CD45RA-negative fraction. These receptor sequences come from a woman younger than 45 in good health.

The gene calls are TRBV5-1 and TRBJ2-1, with TRBD2 matching 15 bases. This CDR3 is built from 17 residues. Trimming cost V 7 bases and J 2 bases; bases outside gene matches: 7. In germline, CDR1 is SGHRS, CDR2 YFSETQ. CDR3 amino acids: CASAGLAGGNPYNEQFF. The CDR3 DNA is TGCGCCAGCGCCGGACTAGCGGGAGGGAATCCCTACAATGAGCAGTTCTTC.

This chain uses TRBV13 with TRBJ2-3; perhaps D is TRBD1 or TRBD2 (5 bases each). CDR3 length: 14 residues. Germline lookup yields CDR1 PRHDT and CDR2 FYEKMQ (reference sequence). V dropped 5 bases and J dropped 6 bases, with 15 bases sitting between them. The DNA of the CDR3 is TGTGCCAGCAGCGGGGGTCTCACTGCGGATACGCAGTATTTT. It translates to CASSGGLTADTQYF. Full variable domain (remainder filled in from reference TRBV13 and TRBJ2-3): AAGVIQSPRHLIKEKRETATLKCYPIPRHDTVYWYQQGPGQDPQFLISFYEKMQSDKGSIPDRFSAQQFSDYHSELNMSSLELGDSALYFCASSGGLTADTQYFGPGTRLTVL.

In regard to this clone: One end of the junction varies from germline; a read error may be responsible. The chain couples TRBV6-5 to TRBJ2-3, with TRBD1 as a possible D gene (6 bases). Germline V gives CDR1 MNHEY, CDR2 SVGAGI. The CDR3 sequence is 13 residues long. CDR3 region: CASTYRATDTQYF. The CDR3 DNA reads as TGTGCCAGCACTTACAGGGCCACAGATACGCAGTATTTT.

The chain carries TRBV28 and TRBJ1-2, with TRBD1 identical over 7 bases. The germline CDR1 and CDR2 sequences are MDHEN and SYDVKM. V lost 2 bases, J lost 8 bases, and 11 bases stayed unmatched. The CDR3 is 15 residues long. Here the CDR3 DNA reads TGTGCCAGCAGTTTAGATATTGGGACAGCTATAGGCTACACCTTC. Amino acids: CASSLDIGTAIGYTF.

The V and J genes are TRBV5-1 and TRBJ2-1, with D possibly TRBD2 on 5 matching bases. V was clipped by 0 bases and J by 8 bases, with 18 bases between them. Germline assignment: CDR1 SGHRS and CDR2 YFSETQ. The length of the CDR3 is 16 residues. The CDR3 region is CASSLGRNGVADEQFF. The CDR3 DNA is TGCGCCAGCAGCTTGGGGCGGAACGGGGTGGCAGATGAGCAGTTCTTC.

The chain couples TRBV6-5 to TRBJ1-1; D unclear. This CDR3 is built from 13 residues. Germline assignment: CDR1 MNHEY and CDR2 SVGAGI. V was shortened by 5 bases and J by 0 bases, with 7 bases between the two germline ends. CDR3: CASSTGVNTEAFF. The CDR3 DNA reads as TGTGCCAGCAGTACCGGGGTGAACACTGAAGCTTTCTTT.

The chain recombines TRBV2 with TRBJ2-7; D unclear. The germline V and J ends were trimmed by 3 bases and 7 bases, with 16 bases remaining between them. Looked up from germline, CDR1 is SNHLY and CDR2 is FYNNEI. This CDR3 has 14 amino acids. The CDR3 sequence is CASSEGQPGLEQYF. CDR3 in DNA: TGTGCCAGCAGTGAGGGTCAGCCAGGCCTGGAGCAGTACTTC.

The chain combines TRBV28 with TRBJ1-3, with D possibly matching TRBD1 (5 bases). Trimming took 5 bases from V and 9 from J, leaving 11 bases between them. Germline assignment: CDR1 MDHEN and CDR2 SYDVKM. The CDR3 length is 12 residues. The CDR3 here is CASSPTGPTIYF. In nucleotides, the CDR3 is TGTGCCAGCAGTCCAACAGGTCCCACCATATATTTT.

The CDR3 is CASSFRASSYNEQFF. CDR3 DNA: TGTGCCAGCAGCTTTCGAGCTAGCTCCTACAATGAGCAGTTCTTC. The genes are TRBV7-6 and TRBJ2-1; D ambiguous. Trimming pared 3 bases from V and 0 bases from J, leaving 9 bases between. The CDR3 is 15 residues long. Germline V CDR1 and CDR2: SGHVS, FNYEAQ.

The rearrangement uses TRBV6-6 and TRBJ1-3; 9 nucleotides line up with TRBD1. The CDR3 sequence is 13 residues long. The V gene's germline CDR1 is MNHNY and CDR2 SVGAGI (reference sequence). V dropped 8 bases and J dropped 4; count of bases not matched to a gene: 3. In DNA, the CDR3 is TGTGCCAGCGTTGGGACAGGGGGAAACACCATATATTTT. Protein: CASVGTGGNTIYF.

The CDR3 DNA reads TGTGCCAGCAGTGAACAATGGCAGGGGGTCTACGAGCAGTACTTC. It encodes CASSEQWQGVYEQYF. The chain employs TRBV6-1 and TRBJ2-7; 7 nucleotides align to TRBD1. The V segment lost 2 bases and the J segment 3 bases; nucleotides outside the gene matches: 7. Germline lookup yields CDR1 MNHNS and CDR2 SASEGT. The length of the CDR3 is 15 residues.

The gene calls are TRBV29-1 and TRBJ2-7; 11 nucleotides line up with TRBD2. V shed 6 bases, J shed 5 bases, and the junction held 9 bases outside the gene matches. This CDR3 spans 14 amino acids. The germline gives CDR1 SQVTM, CDR2 ANQGSEA. CDR3 protein: CSVLRLAGRHEQYF. The CDR3 coding sequence is TGCAGCGTCCTTAGACTAGCGGGGCGCCACGAGCAGTACTTC.

This rearrangement joins TRBV6-1 to TRBJ2-1; 12 nucleotides line up with TRBD2. With V trimmed by 6 bases and J by 6 bases, 3 bases remained unmatched. Germline CDR1 MNHNS, CDR2 SASEGT. This CDR3 has 14 residues. This chain's CDR3 is CASRGTSGFNEQFF. The CDR3, as DNA: TGTGCCAGCAGAGGGACTAGCGGGTTCAATGAGCAGTTCTTC.

The chain is built from TRBV7-2 and TRBJ2-7, with D possibly TRBD2 on 5 matching bases. The CDR3 totals 14 residues. Germline V gives CDR1 SGHTA, CDR2 FQGNSA. The V end lost 1 base, the J end lost 5 bases, and 12 bases lay between the germline ends. CDR3 sequence reads: CASSLGEGFHEQYF. CDR3 in DNA: TGTGCCAGCAGCTTAGGTGAGGGTTTCCACGAGCAGTACTTC.

The V gene is TRBV5-4, the J gene TRBJ2-1, with no clear D. Germline CDR1 SGHNT, CDR2 YYREEE (reference sequence). This CDR3 comprises 15 residues. V dropped 0 bases and J dropped 7 bases, with 14 bases sitting between them. The DNA for the CDR3 is TGTGCCAGCAGCTTGGGACTCCTAGACGTGAATGAGCAGTTCTTC. It specifies CASSLGLLDVNEQFF.

The chain combines TRBV5-5 with TRBJ1-4, with D unclear. The length of the CDR3 is 13 residues. V dropped 5 bases and J dropped 6 bases, with 11 bases sitting between them. Germline V CDR1 and CDR2: SGHKS, YYEKEE (reference sequence). The CDR3 here is CASSFWTDEKLFF. The CDR3 DNA sequence: TGTGCCAGCAGTTTTTGGACGGATGAAAAACTGTTTTTT.

This clone was recorded only once. The rearrangement uses TRBV28 and TRBJ1-1, with D tentatively TRBD1 (6 bases). The germline V gene encodes CDR1 MDHEN and CDR2 SYDVKM. V lost 5 bases and J 6 bases, leaving 16 bases between the germline ends. CDR3 length equals 14 residues. As DNA, the CDR3 is TGTGCCAGCAGTCTTCAGGGGACGCGGGCTGAAGCTTTCTTT. It specifies CASSLQGTRAEAFF.

The chain combines TRBV9 with TRBJ2-7; 11 bases fit TRBD1. Germline V gives CDR1 SGDLS, CDR2 YYNGEE. This CDR3 comprises 15 residues. V lost 1 base and J lost 7; bases outside the gene matches: 7. The CDR3 sequence is CASSVWTGGLEEQYF. The CDR3 nucleotides are TGTGCCAGCAGCGTATGGACAGGGGGCCTAGAGGAGCAGTACTTC.